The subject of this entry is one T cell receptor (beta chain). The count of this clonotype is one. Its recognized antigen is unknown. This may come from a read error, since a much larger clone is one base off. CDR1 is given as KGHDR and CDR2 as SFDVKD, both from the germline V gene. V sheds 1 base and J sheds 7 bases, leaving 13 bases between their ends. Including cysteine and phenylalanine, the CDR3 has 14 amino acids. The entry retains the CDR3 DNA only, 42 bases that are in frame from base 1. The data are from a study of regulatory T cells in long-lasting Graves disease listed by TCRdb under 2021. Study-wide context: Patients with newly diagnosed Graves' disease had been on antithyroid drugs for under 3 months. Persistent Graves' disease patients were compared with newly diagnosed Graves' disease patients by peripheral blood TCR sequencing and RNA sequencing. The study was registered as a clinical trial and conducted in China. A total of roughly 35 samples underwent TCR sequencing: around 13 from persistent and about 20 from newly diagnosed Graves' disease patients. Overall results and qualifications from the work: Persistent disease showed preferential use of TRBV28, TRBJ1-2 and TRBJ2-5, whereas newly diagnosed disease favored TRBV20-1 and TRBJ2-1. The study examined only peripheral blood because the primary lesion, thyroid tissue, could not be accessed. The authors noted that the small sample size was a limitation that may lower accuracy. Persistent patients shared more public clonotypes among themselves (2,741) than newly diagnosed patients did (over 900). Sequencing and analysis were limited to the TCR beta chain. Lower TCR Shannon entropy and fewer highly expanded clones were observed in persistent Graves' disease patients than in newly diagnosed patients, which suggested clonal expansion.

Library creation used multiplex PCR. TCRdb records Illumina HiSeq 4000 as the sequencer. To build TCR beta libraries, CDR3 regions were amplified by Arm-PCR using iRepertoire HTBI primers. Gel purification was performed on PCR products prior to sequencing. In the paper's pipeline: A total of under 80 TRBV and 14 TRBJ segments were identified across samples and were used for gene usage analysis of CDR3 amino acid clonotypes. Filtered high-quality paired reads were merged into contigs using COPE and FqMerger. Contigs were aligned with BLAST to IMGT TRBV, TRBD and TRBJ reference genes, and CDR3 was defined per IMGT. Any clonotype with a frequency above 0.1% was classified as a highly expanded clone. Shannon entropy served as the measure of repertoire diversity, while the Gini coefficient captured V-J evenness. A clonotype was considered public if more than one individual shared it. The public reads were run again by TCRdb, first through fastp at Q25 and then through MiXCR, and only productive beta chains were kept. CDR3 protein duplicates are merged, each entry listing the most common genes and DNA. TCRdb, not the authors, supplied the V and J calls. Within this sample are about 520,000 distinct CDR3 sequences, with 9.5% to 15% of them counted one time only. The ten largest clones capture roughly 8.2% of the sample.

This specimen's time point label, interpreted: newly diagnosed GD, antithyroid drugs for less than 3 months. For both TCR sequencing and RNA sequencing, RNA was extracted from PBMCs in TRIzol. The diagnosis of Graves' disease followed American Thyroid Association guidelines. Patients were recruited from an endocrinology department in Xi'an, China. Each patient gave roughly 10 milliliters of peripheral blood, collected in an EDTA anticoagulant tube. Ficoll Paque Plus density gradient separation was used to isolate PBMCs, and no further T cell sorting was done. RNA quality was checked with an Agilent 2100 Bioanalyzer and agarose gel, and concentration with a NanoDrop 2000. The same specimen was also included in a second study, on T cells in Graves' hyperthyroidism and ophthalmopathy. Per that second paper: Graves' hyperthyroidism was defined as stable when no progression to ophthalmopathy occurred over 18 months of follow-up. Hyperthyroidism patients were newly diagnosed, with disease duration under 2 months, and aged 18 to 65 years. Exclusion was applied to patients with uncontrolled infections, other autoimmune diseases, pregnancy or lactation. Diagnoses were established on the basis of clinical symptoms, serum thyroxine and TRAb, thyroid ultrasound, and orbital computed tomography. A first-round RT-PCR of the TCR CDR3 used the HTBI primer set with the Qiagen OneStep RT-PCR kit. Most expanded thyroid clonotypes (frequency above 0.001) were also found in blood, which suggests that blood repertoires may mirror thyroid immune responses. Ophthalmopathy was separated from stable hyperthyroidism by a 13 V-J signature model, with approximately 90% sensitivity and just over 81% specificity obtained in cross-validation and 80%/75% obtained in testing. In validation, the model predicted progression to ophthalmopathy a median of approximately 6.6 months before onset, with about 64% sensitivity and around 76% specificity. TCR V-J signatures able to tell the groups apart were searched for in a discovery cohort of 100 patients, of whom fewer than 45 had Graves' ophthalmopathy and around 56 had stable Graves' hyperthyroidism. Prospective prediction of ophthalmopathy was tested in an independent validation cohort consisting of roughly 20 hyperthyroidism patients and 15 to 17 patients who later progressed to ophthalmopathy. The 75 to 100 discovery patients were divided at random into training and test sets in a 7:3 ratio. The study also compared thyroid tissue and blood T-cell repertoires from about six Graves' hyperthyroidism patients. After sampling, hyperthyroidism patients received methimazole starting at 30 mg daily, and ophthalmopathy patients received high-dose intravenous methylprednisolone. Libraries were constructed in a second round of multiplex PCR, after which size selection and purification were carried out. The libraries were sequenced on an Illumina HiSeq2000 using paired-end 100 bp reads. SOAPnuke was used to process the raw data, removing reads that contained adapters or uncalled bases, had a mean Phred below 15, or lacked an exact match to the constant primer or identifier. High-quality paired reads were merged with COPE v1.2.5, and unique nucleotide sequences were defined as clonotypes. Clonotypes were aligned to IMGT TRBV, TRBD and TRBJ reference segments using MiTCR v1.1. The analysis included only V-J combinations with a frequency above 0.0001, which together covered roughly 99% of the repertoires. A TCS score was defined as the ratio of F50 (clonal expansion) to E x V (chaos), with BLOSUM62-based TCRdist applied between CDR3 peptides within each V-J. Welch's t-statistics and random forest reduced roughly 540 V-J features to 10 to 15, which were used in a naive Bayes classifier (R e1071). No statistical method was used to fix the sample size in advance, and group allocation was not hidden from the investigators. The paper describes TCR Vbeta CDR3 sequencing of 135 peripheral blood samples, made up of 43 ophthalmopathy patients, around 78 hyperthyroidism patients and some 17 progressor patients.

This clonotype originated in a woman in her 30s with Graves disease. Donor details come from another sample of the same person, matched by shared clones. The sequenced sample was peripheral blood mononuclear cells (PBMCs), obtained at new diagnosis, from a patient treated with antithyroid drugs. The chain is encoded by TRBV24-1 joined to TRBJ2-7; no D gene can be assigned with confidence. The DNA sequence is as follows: TGTGCCACCAGTGATTTAAAGGGATTCACTGAGCAGTACTTC. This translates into CATSDLKGFTEQYF.